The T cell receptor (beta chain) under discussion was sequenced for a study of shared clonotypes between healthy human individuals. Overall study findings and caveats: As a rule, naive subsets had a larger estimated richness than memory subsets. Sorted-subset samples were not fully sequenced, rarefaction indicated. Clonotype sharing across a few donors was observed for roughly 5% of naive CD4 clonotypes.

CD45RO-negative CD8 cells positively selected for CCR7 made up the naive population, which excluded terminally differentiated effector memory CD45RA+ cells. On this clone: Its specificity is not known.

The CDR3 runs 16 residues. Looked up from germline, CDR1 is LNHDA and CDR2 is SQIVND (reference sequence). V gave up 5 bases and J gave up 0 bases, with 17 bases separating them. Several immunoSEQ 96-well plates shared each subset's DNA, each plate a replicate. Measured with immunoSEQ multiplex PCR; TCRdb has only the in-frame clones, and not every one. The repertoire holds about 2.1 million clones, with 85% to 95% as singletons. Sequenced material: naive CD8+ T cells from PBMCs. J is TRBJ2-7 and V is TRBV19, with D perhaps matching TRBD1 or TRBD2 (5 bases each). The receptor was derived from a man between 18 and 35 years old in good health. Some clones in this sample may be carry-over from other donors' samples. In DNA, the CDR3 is TGTGCCAGTAGTCCTCGGGGCAGTACCCTCTCCTACGAGCAGTACTTC. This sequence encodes CASSPRGSTLSYEQYF.